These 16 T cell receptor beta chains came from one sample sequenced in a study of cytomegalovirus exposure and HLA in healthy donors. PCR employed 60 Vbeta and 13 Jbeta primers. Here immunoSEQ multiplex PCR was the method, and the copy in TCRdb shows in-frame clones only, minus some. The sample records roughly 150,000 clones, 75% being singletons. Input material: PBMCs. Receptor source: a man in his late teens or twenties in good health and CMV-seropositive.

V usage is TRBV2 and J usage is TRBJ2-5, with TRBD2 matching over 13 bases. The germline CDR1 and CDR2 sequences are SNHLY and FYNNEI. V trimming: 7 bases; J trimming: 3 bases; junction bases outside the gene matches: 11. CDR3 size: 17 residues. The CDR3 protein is CASNPKGLAGKEETQYF. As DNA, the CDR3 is TGTGCCAGCAATCCAAAGGGACTAGCGGGAAAGGAAGAGACCCAGTACTTC.

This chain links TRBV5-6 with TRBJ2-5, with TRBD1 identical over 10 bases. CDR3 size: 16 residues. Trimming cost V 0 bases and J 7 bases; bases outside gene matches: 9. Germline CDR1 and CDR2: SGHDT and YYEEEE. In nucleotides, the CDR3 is TGTGCCAGCAGCTTGGAGCCGGGACAGGGGATAGGGACCCAGTACTTC. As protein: CASSLEPGQGIGTQYF.

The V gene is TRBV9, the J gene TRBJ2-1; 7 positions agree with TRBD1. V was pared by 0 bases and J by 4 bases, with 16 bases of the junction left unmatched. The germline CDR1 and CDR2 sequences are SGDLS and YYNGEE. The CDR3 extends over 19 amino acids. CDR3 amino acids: CASSVAVGGQLWPYNEQFF. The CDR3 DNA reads TGTGCCAGCAGCGTAGCGGTAGGGGGCCAACTGTGGCCTTACAATGAGCAGTTCTTC.

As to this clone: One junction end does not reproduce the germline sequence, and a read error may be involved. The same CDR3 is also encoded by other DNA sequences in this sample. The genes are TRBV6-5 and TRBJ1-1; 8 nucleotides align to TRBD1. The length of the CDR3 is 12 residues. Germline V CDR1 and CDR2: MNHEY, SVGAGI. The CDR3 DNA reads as TGTGCTAGCAGCATGCAGGGGGCCAGGGCTTTCTTT. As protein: CASSMQGARAFF.

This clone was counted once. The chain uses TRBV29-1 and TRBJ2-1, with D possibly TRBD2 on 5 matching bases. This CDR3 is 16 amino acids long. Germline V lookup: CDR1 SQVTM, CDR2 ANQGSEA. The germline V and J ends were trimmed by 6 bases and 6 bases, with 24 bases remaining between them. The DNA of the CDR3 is TGCAGCGTAGACTATCCAGTCGGACGGGTTGGCAATGAGCAGTTCTTC. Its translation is CSVDYPVGRVGNEQFF.

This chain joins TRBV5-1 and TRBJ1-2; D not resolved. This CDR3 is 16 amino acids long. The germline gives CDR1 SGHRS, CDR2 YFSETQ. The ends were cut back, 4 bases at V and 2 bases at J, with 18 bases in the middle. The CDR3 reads CASSPGVSGRNYGYTF. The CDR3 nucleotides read TGCGCCAGCAGCCCCGGGGTGAGCGGGAGAAACTATGGCTACACCTTC.

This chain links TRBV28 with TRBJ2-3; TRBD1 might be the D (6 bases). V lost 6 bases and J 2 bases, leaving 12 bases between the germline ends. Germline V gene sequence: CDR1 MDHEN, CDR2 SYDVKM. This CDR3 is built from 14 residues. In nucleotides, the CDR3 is TGTGCCAGCAGACCCCGACAGGTCACAGATACGCAGTATTTT. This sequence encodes CASRPRQVTDTQYF.

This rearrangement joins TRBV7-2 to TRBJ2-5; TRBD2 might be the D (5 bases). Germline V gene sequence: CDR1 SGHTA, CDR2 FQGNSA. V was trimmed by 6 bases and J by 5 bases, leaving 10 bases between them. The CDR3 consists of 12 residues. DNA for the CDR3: TGTGCCAGCAGACCCCCGGGGGAGACCCAGTACTTC. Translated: CASRPPGETQYF.

CDR3 in DNA: TGTGCCAGCAGCCCTACAGGGGGCTTCGTTGTTGGCTACACCTTC. The encoded protein is CASSPTGGFVVGYTF. This chain joins TRBV7-2 and TRBJ1-2, with TRBD1 matching over 9 bases. The CDR3 runs to 15 residues. Germline V gives CDR1 SGHTA, CDR2 FQGNSA. V dropped 5 bases and J dropped 7; count of bases not matched to a gene: 11.

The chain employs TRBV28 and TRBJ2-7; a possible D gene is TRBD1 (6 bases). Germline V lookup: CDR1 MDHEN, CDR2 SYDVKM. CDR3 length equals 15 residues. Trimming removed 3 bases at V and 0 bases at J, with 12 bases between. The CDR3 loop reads CASSLRDRSSYEQYF. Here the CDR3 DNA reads TGTGCCAGCAGTTTGCGTGACAGGAGCTCCTACGAGCAGTACTTC.

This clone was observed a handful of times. The CDR3 spells CASSVGLAGGPDGELFF. The CDR3 DNA reads as TGTGCCAGCAGCGTTGGGCTAGCGGGAGGGCCGGACGGGGAGCTGTTTTTT. The chain recombines TRBV9 with TRBJ2-2; 12 bases fit TRBD2. V trimming: 2 bases; J trimming: 7 bases; junction bases outside the gene matches: 9. The CDR3 is 17 amino acids. Per the germline V gene, CDR1 is SGDLS and CDR2 is YYNGEE. Full variable domain (remainder filled in from reference TRBV9 and TRBJ2-2): DSGVTQTPKHLITATGQRVTLRCSPRSGDLSVYWYQQSLDQGLQFLIQYYNGEERAKGNILERFSAQQFPDLHSELNLSSLELGDSALYFCASSVGLAGGPDGELFFGEGSRLTVL.

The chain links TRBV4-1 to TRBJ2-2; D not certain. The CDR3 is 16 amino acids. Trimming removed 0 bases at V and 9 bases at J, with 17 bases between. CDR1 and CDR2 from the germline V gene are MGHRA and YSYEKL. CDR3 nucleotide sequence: TGCGCCAGCAGCCAAGATTGGTCAGGCGTTCTGCGGGAGCTGTTTTTT. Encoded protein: CASSQDWSGVLRELFF.

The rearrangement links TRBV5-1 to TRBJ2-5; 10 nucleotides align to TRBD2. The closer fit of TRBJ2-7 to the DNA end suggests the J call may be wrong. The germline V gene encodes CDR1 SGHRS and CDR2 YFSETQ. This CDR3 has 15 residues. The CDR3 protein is CASSLLAGVVYEQYF. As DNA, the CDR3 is TGCGCCAGCAGCTTGCTAGCGGGAGTAGTGTACGAGCAGTACTTC.

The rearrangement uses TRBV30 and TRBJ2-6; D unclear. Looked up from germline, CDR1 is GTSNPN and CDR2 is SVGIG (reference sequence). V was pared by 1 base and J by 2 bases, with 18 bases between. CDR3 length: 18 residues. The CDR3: CAWSAPLFGQAGANVLTF. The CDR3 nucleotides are TGTGCCTGGAGTGCCCCCCTGTTTGGGCAGGCTGGGGCCAACGTCCTGACTTTC.

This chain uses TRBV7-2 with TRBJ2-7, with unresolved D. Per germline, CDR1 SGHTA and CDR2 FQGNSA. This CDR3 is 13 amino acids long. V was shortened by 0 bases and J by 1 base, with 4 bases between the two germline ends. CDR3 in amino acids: CASSLARSYEQYF. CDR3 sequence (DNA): TGTGCCAGCAGCTTAGCGAGGTCCTACGAGCAGTACTTC.

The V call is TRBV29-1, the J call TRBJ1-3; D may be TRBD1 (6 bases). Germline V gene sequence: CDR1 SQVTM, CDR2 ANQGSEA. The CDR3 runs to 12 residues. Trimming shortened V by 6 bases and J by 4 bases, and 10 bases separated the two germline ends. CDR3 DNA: TGCAGCGTCAAAGGGGGAGGAAACACCATATATTTT. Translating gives CSVKGGGNTIYF.